Described below is a single T cell receptor (beta chain) sequence and its context. The antigen this receptor binds is unknown. It has no much larger one-base neighbor in the sample; base qualities were not kept. Library construction relied on the immunoSEQ multiplex PCR assay. As for how the authors treated the data: A statistical classification framework was built for diagnosing cytomegalovirus status from the catalog of TCR beta chain sequences. The immuneACCESS repertoire file appears here via TCRdb, limited to in-frame rearrangements. These files lack a portion of the clones; in checked studies, under half of the deficit traces to unresolved V genes, and the cause of the others is not known. The V and J calls and clone size are taken from that table; D and trimming were inferred from the DNA. The sample contains approximately 270,000 clones, 65% to 90% of them found a single time. The ten largest clones add up to less than 1.2% of the sample.

These data originate in a study of cytomegalovirus exposure and HLA in healthy donors (dated by TCRdb to about 2017). With regard to the full study: A later analysis indicated that the 95 to 150 validation repertoires were generated on the platform also employed for the 670 or so repertoires of the first cohort. The aim of the study was to test whether cataloging public T cell receptors could identify signatures of past pathogen exposure. A separate validation cohort of more than 100 different subjects was used in addition to the approximately 670-subject first cohort. The study combined high-throughput TCR immunosequencing, statistical association of individual TCRs with disease status, and machine learning to predict cytomegalovirus infection status. General findings and caveats noted by the study authors: A later analysis lacked HLA typing for the validation cohort, so it scored co-occurrence in that cohort across all 120 or so repertoires. A later analysis found that TCRs clustered in the first cohort also tended to co-occur in the roughly 120 validation repertoires, with more than 90% of cluster scores above 0. The classifier was reported to diagnose cytomegalovirus status with high specificity and sensitivity in both the original and validation cohorts. The study gave a list of about 170 TCR beta chains associated with cytomegalovirus. While some public TCRs were present in many individuals, most TCR sequences turned up only very rarely across donors. A few of the identified cytomegalovirus-associated TCR beta chains were confirmed in vitro to be specific for cytomegalovirus antigens. It was suggested by the authors that the approach could potentially be generalized to other disease states and immunological phenotypes.

Donors formed part of the validation cohort, which comprised over a hundred subjects and was distinct from the first cohort of under 800 subjects. CDR1 and CDR2, looked up from the germline V gene, are SGHTA and FQGNSA. Trimming removed 1 base from V and 1 base from J, leaving 10 bases between the germline ends. Taken from cysteine to phenylalanine, the CDR3 has 15 residues. Only CDR3 DNA is held: 45 bases, read in frame from base 1. The rearrangement joined TRBV7-2 to TRBJ1-1; too little of a D gene remains to name it. The sequence was collected from a woman under 30 in good health and CMV-seronegative. The material sequenced was PBMCs. The CDR3 reads as follows: CASSLESEPNTEAFF. The bases are TGTGCCAGCAGCTTAGAATCAGAACCGAACACTGAAGCTTTCTTT.